Below, 9 T cell receptor beta chains from the same sample are listed, as sequenced in a study of shared clonotypes between healthy human individuals. Naive CD8 cells lacked CD45RO, underwent positive selection for CCR7 and left out terminally differentiated effector memory CD45RA+ cells. Method: immunoSEQ multiplex PCR; TCRdb's copy keeps in-frame clones and lacks some. The repertoire holds roughly 850,000 clones, with 95% to 97% as singletons. The sequencing input was naive CD8+ T cells sorted from blood. The receptors originated from a man aged 30-40 years in good health.

This sequence joins TRBV6-9 and TRBJ2-7; a possible D gene is TRBD2 (6 bases). The V and J ends lost 4 bases and 7 bases respectively, with 20 bases between them. This CDR3 is 15 amino acids long. The V gene's germline CDR1 is MNHGY and CDR2 SVAAGI. The CDR3 spells CASSLEGTGTSEQYF. The CDR3 coding sequence is TGTGCCAGCAGTTTAGAGGGTACGGGGACTTCGGAGCAGTACTTC.

The V and J genes are TRBV28 and TRBJ2-1, with TRBD2 identical over 7 bases. CDR3 length equals 15 residues. The trim removed 1 base at V and 3 bases at J, leaving 3 bases unmatched. Germline CDR1 reads MDHEN; CDR2 reads SYDVKM. The CDR3 is CASSLYTSVYNEQFF. CDR3 nucleotide sequence: TGTGCCAGCAGTTTATATACTAGCGTCTACAATGAGCAGTTCTTC.

The V and J genes are TRBV15 and TRBJ2-5; TRBD2 might be the D (5 bases). This CDR3 region has 15 residues. CDR1 and CDR2 (germline): LNHNV, YYDKDF (reference sequence). Trimming stripped 0 bases from V and 3 bases from J, with 11 bases between. CDR3 residues: CATSRDKVLEETQYF. The CDR3 nucleotides are TGTGCCACCAGCAGAGATAAAGTACTAGAAGAGACCCAGTACTTC.

This rearrangement joins TRBV9 to TRBJ2-3; D is possibly TRBD2 (5 bases). Germline loops: CDR1 SGDLS, CDR2 YYNGEE. This CDR3 is 14 amino acids long. V lost 2 bases to trimming and J lost 2 bases, with 9 bases between them. The DNA for the CDR3 is TGTGCCAGCAGCGTGCAGCGGAACACAGATACGCAGTATTTT. Translation gives CASSVQRNTDTQYF.

The chain joins TRBV5-1 to TRBJ2-4, with TRBD1 matching 9 bases. Germline V CDR1 and CDR2: SGHRS, YFSETQ. The CDR3 runs 16 residues. V gave up 4 bases and J gave up 1 base; unmatched junction bases: 6. The CDR3 DNA is TGCGCCAGCAGCCAGTGGACAGGGGAGGCCAAAAACATTCAGTACTTC. As protein: CASSQWTGEAKNIQYF.

The chain links TRBV7-2 to TRBJ1-1; D gene ambiguous. This CDR3 has 15 residues. The germline V gene has CDR1 SGHTA and CDR2 FQGNSA. Trimming took 3 bases from V and 3 from J, leaving 14 bases between them. DNA of the CDR3: TGTGCCAGCAGCTTCGTAGACACTCAGGACACTGAAGCTTTCTTT. Protein product: CASSFVDTQDTEAFF.

The chain links TRBV10-3 to TRBJ2-1; TRBD2 is a possible D gene (6 bases). In germline, CDR1 is ENHRY, CDR2 SYGVKD. V was shortened by 1 base and J by 5 bases, with 21 bases between the two germline ends. CDR3 length: 18 amino acids. The CDR3 nucleotides read TGTGCCATCAGTGAGTTCGGAATCTCAACGGGAGCTGACAATGAGCAGTTCTTC. The encoded protein is CAISEFGISTGADNEQFF.

The rearrangement uses TRBV4-3 and TRBJ1-5; a possible D gene is TRBD1 (5 bases). The V gene's germline CDR1 is LGHNA and CDR2 YSLEER. The CDR3 totals 15 residues. Trimming removed 2 bases at V and 2 bases at J, with 10 bases between. CDR3 in amino acids: CASSQFGDGNQPQHF. The CDR3 DNA follows: TGCGCCAGCAGCCAATTTGGGGACGGCAATCAGCCCCAGCATTTT.

This chain joins TRBV27 and TRBJ1-1; D is perhaps TRBD1 (6 bases). The CDR3 contains 14 residues. V was shortened by 3 bases and J by 6 bases, with 14 bases between the two germline ends. Germline V gene sequence: CDR1 MNHEY, CDR2 SMNVEV (reference sequence). CDR3 nucleotides: TGTGCCAGCAGTTTTCGGGGGGCGCATTCTGAAGCTTTCTTT. This codes for CASSFRGAHSEAFF.